The 5 T cell receptor beta chains below come from one sample, sequenced in a study of shared clonotypes between healthy human individuals. Terminally differentiated effector memory CD45RA+ cells were excluded from the naive CD8 cells, which were CD45RO-negative and positively selected for CCR7. Repertoires were generated with immunoSEQ multiplex PCR, while TCRdb's copy carries only in-frame clones and drops some. The sample yields about 2 million clones, about 95% seen once. Sample: naive CD8+ T cells sorted from blood. These receptors all come from a man aged 18 to 35 in good health.

The chain combines TRBV2 with TRBJ2-7, with 14 bases matching TRBD2. Germline trimming cut 0 bases from V and 3 bases from J; bases unmatched to any gene: 4. CDR1 and CDR2 from the germline V gene are SNHLY and FYNNEI. This CDR3 contains 17 residues. The CDR3 is CASSEAGLAGEIYEQYF. The CDR3 DNA follows: TGTGCCAGCAGTGAAGCGGGACTAGCGGGAGAAATCTACGAGCAGTACTTC.

The gene calls are TRBV12-5 and TRBJ2-1; possibly TRBD2 for D (6 bases). CDR1 LGHNT and CDR2 FRNRAP come from the germline V gene. Deletions cut 0 bases from V and 4 bases from J, with 10 bases between. The length of the CDR3 is 15 residues. The CDR3 DNA follows: TGTGCTAGTGGTTTGGTAGGGGAGGTTTACAATGAGCAGTTCTTC. Translation gives CASGLVGEVYNEQFF.

This chain links TRBV21-1 with TRBJ2-2; the DNA was not used to check the table's D call, TRBD1. TRBV21-1 constitutes a pseudogene. This CDR3 has 17 amino acids. The CDR3: CASSKSPGQGLTGELFF. The CDR3, as DNA: TGTGCCAGCAGCAAAAGCCCGGGACAGGGGTTGACCGGGGAGCTGTTTTTT.

The chain joins TRBV5-6 to TRBJ2-1, with 9 bases identical to TRBD2. There are 17 residues in the CDR3. V lost 0 bases, J lost 7 bases, and 11 bases stayed unmatched. Germline CDR1 reads SGHDT; CDR2 reads YYEEEE. CDR3 coding DNA: TGTGCCAGCAGCTTGGAAGTTTGGCGGGAGGGCAAGAATGAGCAGTTCTTC. Its translation is CASSLEVWREGKNEQFF. The whole variable domain, remainder taken from reference TRBV5-6 and TRBJ2-1, is DAGVTQSPTHLIKTRGQQVTLRCSPKSGHDTVSWYQQALGQGPQFIFQYYEEEERQRGNFPDRFSGHQFPNYSSELNVNALLLGDSALYLCASSLEVWREGKNEQFFGPGTRLTVL.

The chain joins TRBV30 to TRBJ1-2, with D possibly TRBD1 on 6 matching bases. Trimming removed 0 bases from V and 0 bases from J, with 14 bases in between. Germline V gene lookup returns CDR1 GTSNPN and CDR2 SVGIG (reference sequence). The CDR3 is made up of 16 amino acids. The CDR3 region has the DNA TGTGCCTGGAGTGTAACAGGGCTCCGATCTAACTATGGCTACACCTTC. Amino acids: CAWSVTGLRSNYGYTF.